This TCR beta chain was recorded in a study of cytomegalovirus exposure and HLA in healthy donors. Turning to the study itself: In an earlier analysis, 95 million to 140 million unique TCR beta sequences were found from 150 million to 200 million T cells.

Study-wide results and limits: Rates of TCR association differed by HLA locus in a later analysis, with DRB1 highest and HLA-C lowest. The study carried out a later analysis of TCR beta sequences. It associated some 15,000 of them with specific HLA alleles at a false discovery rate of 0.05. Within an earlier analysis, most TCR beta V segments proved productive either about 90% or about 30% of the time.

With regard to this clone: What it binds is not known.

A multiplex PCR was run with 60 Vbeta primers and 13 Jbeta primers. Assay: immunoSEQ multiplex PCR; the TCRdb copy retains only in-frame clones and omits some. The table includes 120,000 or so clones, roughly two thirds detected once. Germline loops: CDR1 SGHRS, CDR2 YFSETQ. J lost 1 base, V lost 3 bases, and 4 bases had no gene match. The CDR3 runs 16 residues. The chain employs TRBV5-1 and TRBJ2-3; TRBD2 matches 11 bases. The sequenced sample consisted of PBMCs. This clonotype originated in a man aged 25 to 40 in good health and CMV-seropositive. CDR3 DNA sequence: TGCGCCAGCAGCTCCGCGGGACTAGCGGGCACAGATACGCAGTATTTT. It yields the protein CASSSAGLAGTDTQYF.